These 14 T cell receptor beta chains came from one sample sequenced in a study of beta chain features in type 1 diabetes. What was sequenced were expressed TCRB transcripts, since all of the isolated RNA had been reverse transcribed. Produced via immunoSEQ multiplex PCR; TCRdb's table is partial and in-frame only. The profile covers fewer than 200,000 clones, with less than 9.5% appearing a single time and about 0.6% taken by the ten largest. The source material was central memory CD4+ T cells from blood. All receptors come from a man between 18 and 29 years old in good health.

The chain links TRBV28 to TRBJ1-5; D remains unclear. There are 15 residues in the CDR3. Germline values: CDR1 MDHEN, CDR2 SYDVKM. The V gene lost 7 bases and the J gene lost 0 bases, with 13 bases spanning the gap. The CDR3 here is CASTGSLYSNQPQHF. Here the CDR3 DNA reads TGTGCCAGCACGGGATCCCTCTATAGCAATCAGCCCCAGCATTTT.

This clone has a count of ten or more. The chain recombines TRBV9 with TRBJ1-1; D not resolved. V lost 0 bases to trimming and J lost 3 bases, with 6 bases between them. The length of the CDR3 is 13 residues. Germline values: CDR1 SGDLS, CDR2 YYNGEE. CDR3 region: CASSVARDTEAFF. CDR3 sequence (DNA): TGTGCCAGCAGCGTAGCGAGGGACACTGAAGCTTTCTTT. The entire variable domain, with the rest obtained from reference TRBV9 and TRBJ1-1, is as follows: DSGVTQTPKHLITATGQRVTLRCSPRSGDLSVYWYQQSLDQGLQFLIQYYNGEERAKGNILERFSAQQFPDLHSELNLSSLELGDSALYFCASSVARDTEAFFGQGTRLTVV.

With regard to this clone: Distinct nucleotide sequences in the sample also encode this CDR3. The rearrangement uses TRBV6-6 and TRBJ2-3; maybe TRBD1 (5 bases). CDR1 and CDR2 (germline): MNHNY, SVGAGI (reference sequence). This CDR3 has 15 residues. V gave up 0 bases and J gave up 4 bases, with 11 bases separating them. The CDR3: CASSYSGGAADTQYF. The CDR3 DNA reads TGTGCCAGCAGTTACTCGGGTGGGGCCGCAGATACGCAGTATTTT.

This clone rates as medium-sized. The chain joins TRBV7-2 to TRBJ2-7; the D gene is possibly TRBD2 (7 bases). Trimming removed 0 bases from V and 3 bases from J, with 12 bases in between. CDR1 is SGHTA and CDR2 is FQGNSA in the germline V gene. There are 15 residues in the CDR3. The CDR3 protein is CASSLARGTIYEQYF. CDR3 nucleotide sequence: TGTGCCAGCAGCTTAGCGAGGGGGACTATCTACGAGCAGTACTTC.

CDR3 in amino acids: CASADERQAEQFF. CDR3 nucleotide sequence: TGTGCCAGTGCCGACGAAAGGCAGGCTGAGCAGTTCTTC. The chain joins TRBV19 to TRBJ2-1, with D uncertain. The ends were cut back, 8 bases at V and 9 bases at J, with 17 bases in the middle. The CDR3 is made up of 13 amino acids. Germline V gene data show CDR1 as LNHDA and CDR2 as SQIVND (reference sequence).

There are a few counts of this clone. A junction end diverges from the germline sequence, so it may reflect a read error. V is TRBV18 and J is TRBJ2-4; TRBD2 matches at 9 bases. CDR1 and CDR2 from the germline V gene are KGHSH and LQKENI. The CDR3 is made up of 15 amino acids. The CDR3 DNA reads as TGTGCCAGCTCACCGGGCGACAGGCTAGCGGGAACTTCGGACTTC. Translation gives CASSPGDRLAGTSDF.

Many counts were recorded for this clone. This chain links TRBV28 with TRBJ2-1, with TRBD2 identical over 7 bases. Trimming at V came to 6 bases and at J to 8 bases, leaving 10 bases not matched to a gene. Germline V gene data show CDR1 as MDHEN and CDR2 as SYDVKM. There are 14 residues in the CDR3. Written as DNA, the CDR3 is TGTGCCAGCAGGCGGGGAGGGCCTGGGGATGAGCAGTTCTTC. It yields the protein CASRRGGPGDEQFF. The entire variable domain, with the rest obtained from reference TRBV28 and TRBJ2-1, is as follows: DVKVTQSSRYLVKRTGEKVFLECVQDMDHENMFWYRQDPGLGLRLIYFSYDVKMKEKGDIPEGYSVSREKKERFSLILESASTNQTSMYLCASRRGGPGDEQFFGPGTRLTVL.

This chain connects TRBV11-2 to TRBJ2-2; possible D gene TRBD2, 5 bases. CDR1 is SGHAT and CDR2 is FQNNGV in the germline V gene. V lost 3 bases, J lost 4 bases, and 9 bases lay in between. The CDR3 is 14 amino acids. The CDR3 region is CASSLRVLTGELFF. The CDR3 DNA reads TGTGCCAGCAGCTTGCGGGTTCTCACCGGGGAGCTGTTTTTT.

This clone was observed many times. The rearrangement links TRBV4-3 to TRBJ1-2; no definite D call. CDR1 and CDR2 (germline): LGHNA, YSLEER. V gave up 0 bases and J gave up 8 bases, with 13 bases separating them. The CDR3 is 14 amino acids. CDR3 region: CASSQDSKGRGYTF. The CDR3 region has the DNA TGCGCCAGCAGCCAAGATAGTAAAGGCAGGGGCTACACCTTC.

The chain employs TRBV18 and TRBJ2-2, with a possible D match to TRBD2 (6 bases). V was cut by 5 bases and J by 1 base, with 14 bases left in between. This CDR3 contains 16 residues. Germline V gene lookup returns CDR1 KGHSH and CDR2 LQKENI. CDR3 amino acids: CASSSMGLENTGELFF. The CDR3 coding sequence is TGTGCCAGCTCATCGATGGGACTCGAGAACACCGGGGAGCTGTTTTTT.

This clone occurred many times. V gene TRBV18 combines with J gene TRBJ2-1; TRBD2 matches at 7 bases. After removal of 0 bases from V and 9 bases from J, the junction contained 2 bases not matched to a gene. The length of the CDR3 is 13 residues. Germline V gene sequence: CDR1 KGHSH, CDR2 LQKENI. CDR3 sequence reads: CASSPPGGGEQFF. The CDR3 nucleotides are TGTGCCAGCTCACCACCTGGCGGGGGTGAGCAGTTCTTC.

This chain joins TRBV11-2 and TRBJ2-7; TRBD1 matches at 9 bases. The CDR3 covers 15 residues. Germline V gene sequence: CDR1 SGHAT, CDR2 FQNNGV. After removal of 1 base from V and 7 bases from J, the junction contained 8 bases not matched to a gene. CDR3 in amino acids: CASSLGTGVLREQYF. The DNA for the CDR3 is TGTGCCAGCAGCTTAGGGACAGGGGTCCTAAGGGAGCAGTACTTC.

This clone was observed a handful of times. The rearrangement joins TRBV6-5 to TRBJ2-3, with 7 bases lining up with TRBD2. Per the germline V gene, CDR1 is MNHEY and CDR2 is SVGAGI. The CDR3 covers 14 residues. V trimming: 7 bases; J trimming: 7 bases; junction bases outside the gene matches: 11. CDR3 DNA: TGTGCCAGCACTGCTCCGGGAGGTTCCTATACGCAGTATTTT. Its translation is CASTAPGGSYTQYF.

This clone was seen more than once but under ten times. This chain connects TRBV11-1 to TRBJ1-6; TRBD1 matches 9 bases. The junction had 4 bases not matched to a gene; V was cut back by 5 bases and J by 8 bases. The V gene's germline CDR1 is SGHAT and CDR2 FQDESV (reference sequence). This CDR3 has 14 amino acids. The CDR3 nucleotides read TGTGCCAGCAGCACGGACAGGGGACATTCACCCCTCCACTTT. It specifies CASSTDRGHSPLHF.